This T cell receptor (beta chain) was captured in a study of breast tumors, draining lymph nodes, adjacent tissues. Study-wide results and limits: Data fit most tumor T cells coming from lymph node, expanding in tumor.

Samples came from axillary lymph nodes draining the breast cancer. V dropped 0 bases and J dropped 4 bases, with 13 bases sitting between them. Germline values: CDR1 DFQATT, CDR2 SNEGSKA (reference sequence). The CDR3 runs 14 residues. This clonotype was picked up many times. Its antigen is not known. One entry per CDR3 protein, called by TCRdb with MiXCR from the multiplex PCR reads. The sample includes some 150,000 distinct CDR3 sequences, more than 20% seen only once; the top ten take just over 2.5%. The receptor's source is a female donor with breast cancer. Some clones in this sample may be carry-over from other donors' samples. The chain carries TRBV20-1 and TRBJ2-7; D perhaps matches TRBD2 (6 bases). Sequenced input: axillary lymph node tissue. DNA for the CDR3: TGCAGTGCTAGAGACCGGGACTTCCTTTACGAGCAGTACTTC. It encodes CSARDRDFLYEQYF.